These 26 T cell receptor beta chains share one sample of origin, sequenced in a study of read filtering for tumor transcriptome and immune sequencing. The library was built from about 400 ng RNA with molecular barcoded adaptors for alpha/delta and beta/gamma chains. TCRdb analysed the reads with MiXCR anew, one entry per CDR3 protein. This sample has 60,000 to 75,000 distinct CDR3 sequences, with roughly 19% found just once. Sequencing was performed on a population of CD138-negative cells sorted from bone marrow. These receptors originate from a donor aged 40 or older with multiple myeloma.

In regard to this clonotype: Possible read error: a much larger clone is one base away. The rearrangement uses TRBV11-2 and TRBJ2-1; possibly TRBD1 for D (6 bases). The CDR3 spans 15 residues. V lost 5 bases and J 11 bases, leaving 22 bases between the germline ends. Germline V gene data show CDR1 as SGHAT and CDR2 as FQNNGV. CDR3 nucleotide sequence: TGTGCCAGCAGCCTAACAGGGAGCATATCCCATAAGCAGTTCTTC. It specifies CASSLTGSISHKQFF.

The rearrangement joins TRBV24-1 to TRBJ2-3, with a weak D call TRBD1 (6 bases). V was clipped by 4 bases and J by 2 bases, with 15 bases between them. CDR1 KGHDR and CDR2 SFDVKD come from the germline V gene. The CDR3 covers 16 residues. The CDR3 bases are TGTGCCACCAGTGACAACCGACAGGATTTCACAGATACGCAGTATTTT. Encoded protein: CATSDNRQDFTDTQYF.

This clonotype has ten or more counts. V and J are TRBV28 and TRBJ2-5; TRBD1 matches 9 bases. This CDR3 is 16 amino acids long. CDR1 and CDR2 (germline): MDHEN, SYDVKM. Losses at the gene ends were 2 bases for V and 4 bases for J; bases not matched to a gene: 8. The CDR3 nucleotides read TGTGCCAGCAGTTTACAGACAGGGGGTTTGCGAGAGACCCAGTACTTC. Encoded protein: CASSLQTGGLRETQYF.

This clonotype is termed medium-sized. The chain links TRBV5-1 to TRBJ2-1; 8 nucleotides align to TRBD2. Germline V CDR1 and CDR2: SGHRS, YFSETQ. The CDR3 is 15 residues long. V was clipped by 2 bases and J by 2 bases; unmatched bases: 3. CDR3 in DNA: TGCGCCAGCAGCTTAGCGGGAGACACCTACAATGAGCAGTTCTTC. Its translation is CASSLAGDTYNEQFF.

At least ten counts were recorded for this clonotype. This chain joins TRBV7-3 and TRBJ1-1, with 9 nucleotides matching TRBD1. The germline CDR1 and CDR2 sequences are SGHTA and FQGTGA. Losses at the gene ends were 5 bases for V and 4 bases for J; bases not matched to a gene: 8. The CDR3 has 15 amino acids. The CDR3 sequence is CASSAGTGRFTEAFF. As DNA, the CDR3 is TGTGCCAGCAGCGCCGGGACAGGGAGATTCACTGAAGCTTTCTTT.

Points on this clonotype: This clone may be a read error of a much larger clone one base away. This chain uses TRBV7-2 with TRBJ1-5; D is ambiguous. The germline CDR1 and CDR2 sequences are SGHTA and FQGNSA. CDR3 size: 16 residues. V lost 5 bases and J 0 bases, leaving 14 bases between the germline ends. As DNA, the CDR3 is TGTACCAGCAGCCTTCTCGGACTGATTAGCAATCAGCCCCAGCATTTT. Residues: CTSSLLGLISNQPQHF.

V usage is TRBV7-8 and J usage is TRBJ2-5, with 9 bases identical to TRBD2. Germline lookup yields CDR1 SGHVS and CDR2 FQNEAQ. The CDR3 runs to 17 residues. J lost 4 bases, V lost 5 bases, and 14 bases had no gene match. The CDR3 DNA reads as TGTGCCAGCAGCCCCCCGATAGCGGGAGTAGGTTTAGAGACCCAGTACTTC. It specifies CASSPPIAGVGLETQYF.

There are a few counts of this clonotype. V and J are TRBV21-1 and TRBJ1-5; the D segment call TRBD1 is taken from the table without a DNA check. TRBV21-1 is a pseudogene. The CDR3 contains 16 residues. The CDR3 bases are TGTGCCAGCGGCAAAGCGGGGACAGCCTCCAATCAGCCCCAGCATTTT. Protein product: CASGKAGTASNQPQHF.

In the case of this clonotype: The junction differs from germline at one of its ends, possibly a read error. The V call is TRBV5-1, the J call TRBJ2-2; D may correspond to TRBD1 or TRBD2 (5 bases each). This CDR3 has 14 residues. Germline-derived CDR1 and CDR2 are SGHRS and YFSETQ. The CDR3 DNA is TGCGCCTGCAGCCTGAACTCAGGGACCGGGGAGCTGTCTTTT. Translating it yields CACSLNSGTGELSF.

This clonotype has ten or more counts. An end of the junction differs from the germline gene, which may be a read error. V and J are TRBV7-7 and TRBJ2-3; D may correspond to TRBD1 or TRBD2 (6 bases each). Germline V lookup: CDR1 SSHAT, CDR2 FNYEAQ (reference sequence). The CDR3 covers 13 residues. The chain's CDR3 is CASSLGGTDTQYF. CDR3 bases: TGTGCTAGCAGCTTAGGGGGGACAGATACGCAGTATTTT.

This clonotype was detected many times. This chain uses TRBV25-1 with TRBJ1-4, with D possibly TRBD1 on 5 matching bases. Germline V lookup: CDR1 MGHDK, CDR2 SYGVNS. The CDR3 has 14 amino acids. V lost 0 bases to trimming and J lost 10 bases, with 12 bases between them. CDR3 in amino acids: CASSEYTHGGKLFF. CDR3 sequence (DNA): TGTGCCAGCAGTGAATATACCCACGGGGGAAAACTGTTTTTT.

In its sample, this clonotype was seen many times. This chain uses TRBV13 with TRBJ2-7; D remains ambiguous. The CDR3 spans 12 residues. The germline gives CDR1 PRHDT, CDR2 FYEKMQ (reference sequence). Deletions cut 0 bases from V and 5 bases from J, with 5 bases between. DNA of the CDR3: TGTGCCAGCAGCTTAGGCCGCGACGAGCAGTACTTC. It translates to CASSLGRDEQYF.

About this clonotype itself: A single base separates this from a much larger clone, so it may be a read error. The gene calls are TRBV14 and TRBJ2-7; 7 bases fit TRBD1. V was clipped by 0 bases and J by 12 bases; unmatched bases: 2. CDR1 SGHDN and CDR2 FVKESK come from the germline V gene. CDR3 length: 11 amino acids. In DNA form, the CDR3 reads TGTGCCAGCAGCCAAGATAGGGGGCGGTACTTC. It is translated as CASSQDRGRYF.

This clonotype was counted ten times or more. The junction shows a germline mismatch at one end, possibly a read error. The genes are TRBV12-3 or TRBV12-4 and TRBJ1-2; 9 bases map to TRBD1. The length of the CDR3 is 12 residues. CDR3 sequence (DNA): TGTGCCAGCAGTCTCTGGGACAGGGCCCAGATCTTC. It yields the protein CASSLWDRAQIF.

Many counts were recorded for this clonotype. This sequence joins TRBV29-1 and TRBJ2-1, with D perhaps matching TRBD1 (6 bases). The CDR3 totals 14 residues. Trimming took off 6 bases at V and 5 bases at J, with 17 bases between the two ends. Germline assignment: CDR1 SQVTM and CDR2 ANQGSEA. CDR3 DNA sequence: TGCAGCGTCTCTTTCCGAGGGGGTAACAATGAGCAGTTCTTC. Translated, it gives CSVSFRGGNNEQFF.

This clonotype showed up many times. The gene calls are TRBV4-1 and TRBJ2-5, with 9 positions matching TRBD1. V trimming: 1 base; J trimming: 2 bases; junction bases outside the gene matches: 2. Germline CDR1 and CDR2: MGHRA and YSYEKL. The CDR3 is 15 amino acids. The CDR3 is CASSQGDRDQETQYF. DNA of the CDR3: TGCGCCAGCAGCCAAGGGGACAGGGATCAAGAGACCCAGTACTTC.

In its sample, this clonotype was seen many times. This rearrangement joins TRBV18 to TRBJ2-2; D not resolved. The germline CDR1 and CDR2 sequences are KGHSH and LQKENI. The CDR3 is made up of 14 amino acids. V dropped 6 bases and J dropped 4 bases, with 12 bases sitting between them. The CDR3: CASSSTEFTGELFF. The CDR3 DNA sequence: TGTGCCAGCTCGTCTACAGAGTTCACCGGGGAGCTGTTTTTT.

The chain uses TRBV5-5 and TRBJ2-3, with 8 bases aligning to TRBD1. Germline loops: CDR1 SGHKS, CDR2 YYEKEE (reference sequence). Losses at the gene ends were 1 base for V and 1 base for J; bases not matched to a gene: 5. This CDR3 has 16 amino acids. The CDR3 here is CASSLRTGPGTDTQYF. The CDR3 bases are TGTGCCAGCAGCTTGCGGACAGGGCCTGGCACAGATACGCAGTATTTT.

In this sample, this clonotype turned up many times. The chain couples TRBV4-1 to TRBJ2-5; 10 bases match TRBD1. Germline assignment: CDR1 MGHRA and CDR2 YSYEKL. The CDR3 covers 16 residues. V gave up 5 bases and J gave up 4 bases; unmatched junction bases: 10. The CDR3 is CASSSFPRDRGETQYF. The CDR3 DNA reads as TGCGCCAGCAGCTCCTTCCCCCGGGACAGGGGAGAGACCCAGTACTTC.

Remarks on this clonotype: It may be a read error: a sequence one base away is much more abundant. Lacking the conserved final phenylalanine or tryptophan, this CDR3 likely reflects a read error. The chain joins TRBV6-2 or TRBV6-3 to TRBJ1-1; no definite D call. The V end lost 2 bases, the J end lost 0 bases, and 1 base lay between the germline ends. Germline values: CDR1 MNHEY, CDR2 SVGEGT. This CDR3 is built from 12 residues. The CDR3 DNA reads TGTGCCAGCAGTTACCTGAACACTGAAGCTTTCTCT. Amino acids: CASSYLNTEAFS.

This clonotype turned up a few times. The CDR3 loop reads CASTPGDSNQPQHF. Written as DNA, the CDR3 is TGTGCCAGCACCCCAGGGGACAGCAATCAGCCCCAGCATTTT. The genes are TRBV12-3 or TRBV12-4 and TRBJ1-5; D is possibly TRBD1 (6 bases). The CDR3 length is 14 residues. V was clipped by 7 bases and J by 1 base, with 11 bases between them.

This clonotype was recorded at least ten times. The V and J genes are TRBV5-1 and TRBJ2-1; 12 nucleotides agree with TRBD2. Germline-derived CDR1 and CDR2 are SGHRS and YFSETQ. This CDR3 is built from 16 residues. With V trimmed by 4 bases and J by 2 bases, 4 bases remained unmatched. The CDR3 protein is CASSVRLAGAYNEQFF. The CDR3 coding sequence is TGCGCCAGCAGCGTTAGACTAGCGGGAGCCTACAATGAGCAGTTCTTC.

This clonotype was seen many times. The chain is built from TRBV5-6 and TRBJ1-1, with D possibly TRBD1 on 6 matching bases. CDR1 and CDR2 from the germline V gene are SGHDT and YYEEEE. This CDR3 region has 17 residues. V was cut by 2 bases and J by 4 bases, with 21 bases left in between. The CDR3 here is CASSFNFSPRGSTEAFF. The CDR3, as DNA: TGTGCCAGCAGCTTTAACTTTAGCCCCAGGGGATCCACTGAAGCTTTCTTT.

This clonotype has at least ten counts. The chain is built from TRBV3-1 and TRBJ2-7; D is ambiguous. V was clipped by 4 bases and J by 2 bases, with 6 bases between them. Germline V lookup: CDR1 LGHDT, CDR2 YNNKEL (reference sequence). The CDR3 spans 12 residues. The CDR3 here is CASSLGTYEQYF. DNA for the CDR3: TGTGCCAGCAGCCTCGGTACCTACGAGCAGTACTTC.

At least ten counts were recorded for this clonotype. The chain uses TRBV11-2 and TRBJ2-1; 7 bases align to TRBD1. The V gene end was trimmed by 5 bases and the J gene end by 3 bases; junction bases not matched to a gene: 4. The CDR3 runs to 14 residues. Germline CDR1 SGHAT, CDR2 FQNNGV. CDR3 nucleotides: TGTGCCAGCAGCGAAGGGACAGTCTACAATGAGCAGTTCTTC. The encoded protein is CASSEGTVYNEQFF.

With respect to this clonotype: One base away lies a much larger clone, so this may be a sequencing read error. This chain links TRBV3-1 with TRBJ2-1; D is undetermined. V lost 0 bases and J 6 bases, leaving 3 bases between the germline ends. This CDR3 region has 12 residues. Per germline, CDR1 LGHDT and CDR2 YNNKEL (reference sequence). The CDR3 nucleotides read TGTGCCAGCAGCCAAGAGACCAATGAGCAGTTCTTC. It encodes CASSQETNEQFF.